This record covers a single T cell receptor beta chain. This clone was observed once. Its antigen remains unidentified. No base quality values were provided; no much bigger clone lies one nucleotide off. TCRbeta CDR3 regions were amplified from genomic DNA by means of the immunoSEQ Assay, a bias-controlled multiplex PCR. Regarding the original processing steps: The number of nucleated cells in each sample was estimated from the amplification of reference gene primers within the assay. Sequence reads were collapsed and filtered to measure the absolute abundance of every unique TCRbeta CDR3 rearrangement. Productive Simpson clonality was computed per sample as the square root of Simpson's diversity index over productive rearrangements. Sourced from immuneACCESS, this table was stored by TCRdb with only in-frame sequences that have V and J called. A share of the clones is absent; for the studies checked, an unresolved V gene accounts for under half, and the remainder has no known explanation. The DNA gave D and trimming, while V, J and clone size come from that table. Recorded for this sample are about 200,000 clones; roughly nine tenths of them occurred a single time. The ten largest clones capture 0.82% of the sample.

One collaborating source in Seattle enrolled patients during active infection and followed them longitudinally through the course of disease. Each collaborating institution followed its own protocols to collect whole blood in K2EDTA tubes. For TCRbeta analysis, collaborators shipped samples in one of three forms: frozen whole blood, isolated PBMCs, or DNA extracted from either of those sample types. The sample is drawn from a study of blood T cell repertoires in COVID-19 (dated by TCRdb to 2020 to 2022). Concerning the study at large: Collaborator samples came from the United States, Italy and Spain and covered acute and convalescent phases of COVID-19. The prospective study material was composed of cDNA or gDNA derived from T cells, B-cell-depleted T cells, or PBMCs. Deeply sampled blood TCRbeta repertoires from subjects exposed to, actively infected with, or recovered from COVID-19 were included in the dataset. The repertoires were released in a freely available public database meant as a resource for research on the immune response to SARS-CoV-2. The samples were drawn from the first 160 participants of the ongoing ImmuneRACE study and from some 1,300 subjects provided by 6 global collaborators. The sample metadata nearly always contained a de-identified subject ID, COVID-19 status, age in years and sex. Where HLA class I and class II types were available, the types were taken from metadata supplied by the sample provider, not from assay-based typing.

Here is what the overall study found, with its caveats: How much clinical and demographic metadata was included differed by source and by participant, and the metadata was provided uncurated.

The CDR3 spans 15 residues, from the cysteine through the phenylalanine. The read is trimmed to its CDR3 DNA, 45 bases read in frame from base 1. As encoded in the germline V gene (reference sequence), CDR1 is LNHDA while CDR2 is SQIVND. Clipping removes 6 bases from V and 4 bases from J, with 8 as the unmatched junction base count. Sequenced material: peripheral blood. The source of this sequence is a man in his 60s with COVID-19, enrolled during active disease. The chain is made from TRBV19 and TRBJ2-1, and 8 bases in between align with TRBD1. Here is the DNA: TGTGCCAGTAGACTGGTGGACAGGGAATACAATGAGCAGTTCTTC. Its protein product is CASRLVDREYNEQFF.